Listed below are T cell receptor beta chains from one sample, sequenced in a study of blood T cells in healthy people across ages. TCRdb processed the 5' RACE reads anew with MiXCR; each CDR3 protein has one entry. The data hold roughly 680,000 distinct CDR3 sequences, with under 25% observed a single time. The sequencing sample was made of blood. The receptors derive from a man between 70 and 80 years old in good health. Both conserved end residues are part of each CDR3. The D gene is left open where the match is weak. Clone size is not always given. Where it is, it says once, few, many or a class for expanded clones.

d_call,j_call,clone_size,v_call,cdr3_nt,cdr3_aa
TRBD2,TRBJ2-7,few,TRBV20-1,TGCAGTGCTAGAGAATATAGCGGGAGCTCCTACGAGCAGTACTTC,CSAREYSGSSYEQYF
-,TRBJ2-1,few,TRBV27,TGTGCCAGCAGTTCCCCGACTAGTTACAATGAGCAGTTCTTC,CASSSPTSYNEQFF
TRBD1,TRBJ2-5,-,TRBV18,TGTGCCAGCTCACCACCCCAGGGGGCACAAGAGACCCAGTACTTC,CASSPPQGAQETQYF
TRBD2,TRBJ2-1,-,TRBV27,TGTGCCAGCAGTTTAACCCGACCGGGACTAGCGGGCGTCTCCTACAATGAGCAGTTCTTC,CASSLTRPGLAGVSYNEQFF
TRBD2,TRBJ2-1,few,TRBV10-3,TGTGCCACTTGGAGCGGGAGGGAGTACAATGAGCAGTTCTTC,CATWSGREYNEQFF
TRBD1,TRBJ1-2,few,TRBV6-2/TRBV6-3,TGTGCCAGCAGAAGCCGGGACAGACCTCGGTATGGCTACACCTTC,CASRSRDRPRYGYTF
TRBD2,TRBJ2-1,once,TRBV30,TGTGCCTGGTTCGCAGCGGGAGAGTCCCACAATGAGCAGTTCTTC,CAWFAAGESHNEQFF
-,TRBJ2-1,few,TRBV2,TGTGCCAGCGGGCACCTGGGAGGAGGGAGCTCCTACAATGAGCAGTTCTTC,CASGHLGGGSSYNEQFF
TRBD1,TRBJ1-2,-,TRBV7-3,TGTGCCAGCAGCTCCACAGGGGGCGTTGGAACTTATGGCTACACCTTC,CASSSTGGVGTYGYTF
-,TRBJ2-1,-,TRBV20-1,TGCAGTGCTAGAGACGGCGGGAATCCCAATGAGCAGTTCTTC,CSARDGGNPNEQFF
-,TRBJ2-2,many,TRBV12-3/TRBV12-4,TGTGCCAGCAGTCTCGGGTTTAACACCGGGGAGCTGTTTTTT,CASSLGFNTGELFF
TRBD1,TRBJ1-3,few,TRBV29-1,TGCAGCGCCGGGGACAGGGAGGCTGGAAACACCATACATTTT,CSAGDREAGNTIHF
-,TRBJ2-4,many,TRBV15,TGTGCCACCAGCCTGGACCGAGTAGCCAAAAACATTCAGTACTTC,CATSLDRVAKNIQYF
TRBD1,TRBJ2-5,few,TRBV29-1,TGCAGCGTCGAAGATCTGTGGACAGGGGGGGGAGAGACCCAGTACTTC,CSVEDLWTGGGETQYF
-,TRBJ2-4,few,TRBV21-1,TGTGCCAGCAGCAAAGTGTCGGAGGCCAAAAACATTCAGTACTTC,CASSKVSEAKNIQYF
-,TRBJ2-5,few,TRBV5-1,TGCGCCAGCAGCTTTGGACGGGAGCAAGAGACCCAGTACTTC,CASSFGREQETQYF
TRBD2,TRBJ2-1,-,TRBV20-1,TGCAGTGCTGCCCTCGGACTAGCGGGAAATGAGCAGTTCTTC,CSAALGLAGNEQFF
-,TRBJ1-5,-,TRBV6-6,TGTGCCAGCAGCCCGGAGGGTCGGGTGGTCAATCGGCCCCAGCATTTT,CASSPEGRVVNRPQHF
-,TRBJ1-2,-,TRBV6-4,TGTGCCAGCAGTGGAGGGTCTGGCTACACCTTC,CASSGGSGYTF
-,TRBJ2-1,few,TRBV7-8,TGTACCAGCAGCTTAGGTTCAGTGGTAGGTGAGCAGTTCTTC,CTSSLGSVVGEQFF
TRBD2,TRBJ2-5,few,TRBV9,TGTGCCAGCAGCGCGGCGGGACTAGATGAAGAGACCCAGTACTTC,CASSAAGLDEETQYF
-,TRBJ2-2,few,TRBV4-2,TGTGCCAGCGCCCCGGGTGTTAACACCGGGGAGCTGTTTTTT,CASAPGVNTGELFF
TRBD2,TRBJ2-3,-,TRBV19,TGTGCCAGTAGTGCGTCTAGCGGGAGCCGCACAGATACGCGGTATTTT,CASSASSGSRTDTRYF
-,TRBJ2-1,few,TRBV9,TGTGCCAGCAGCGTAGTGGTGGGAGAGCAGTTCTTC,CASSVVVGEQFF
-,TRBJ1-4,once,TRBV7-2,TGTGCCAGCAGCTCTAGGAGGGAAAATGAACAACTGTTTTTT,CASSSRRENEQLFF
-,TRBJ2-1,few,TRBV27,TGTGCCAGCAGTAGAACCGGGACACTCAATGAGCAGTTCTTC,CASSRTGTLNEQFF
-,TRBJ1-1,few,TRBV4-1,TGCGCCAGCAGCCGACGGACGGAGATGAACACTGAAGCTTTCTTT,CASSRRTEMNTEAFF
TRBD2,TRBJ2-7,-,TRBV4-1,TGCGCCAGCAGCCGCGGACTAGCGGGAGGGAGCTCCTACGAGCAGTACTTC,CASSRGLAGGSSYEQYF
TRBD1,TRBJ2-5,few,TRBV15,TGTGCCACCAGCAGAGTGGGACAGACGGAGACCCAGTACTTC,CATSRVGQTETQYF
TRBD1,TRBJ2-1,-,TRBV13,TGTGCCAGCAGCCGGACAGGGACCTACAATGAGCAGTTCTTC,CASSRTGTYNEQFF
-,TRBJ1-4,-,TRBV7-9,TGTGCCAGCAGCTTAGCGCGTAAAGCCTCCTATGAAAAACTGTTTTTT,CASSLARKASYEKLFF
-,TRBJ1-1,-,TRBV12-3/TRBV12-4,TGTGCCAGCAGTTCCGCCGGGGTGAACACTGAAGCTTTCTTT,CASSSAGVNTEAFF
-,TRBJ2-7,few,TRBV7-9,TGTGCCAGCAGCTTAGGAGGCGTCCGCTTTGAGTACTTC,CASSLGGVRFEYF
-,TRBJ1-1,-,TRBV10-2,TGCGCCAGCAGGGGAGGGGGGGACACTGAAGCTTTCTTT,CASRGGGDTEAFF
TRBD2,TRBJ2-1,-,TRBV20-1,TGCAGTGCTAGGCCGGTAGTAGCGGGGCGCAATGAGCAGTTCTTC,CSARPVVAGRNEQFF
-,TRBJ2-1,once,TRBV14,TGTGCCAGCAGTGAAGGGCCTAATGAGCAGTTCTTC,CASSEGPNEQFF
TRBD1,TRBJ2-7,many,TRBV9,TGTGCCAGCAGCGTAGAGGACAGGGGCTCCTACGAGCAGTACTTC,CASSVEDRGSYEQYF
-,TRBJ2-3,-,TRBV5-1,TGCGCCAGCAGCAGAGTAGCGGCAGATACGCAGTATTTT,CASSRVAADTQYF
-,TRBJ2-7,-,TRBV25-1,TGTGCCAGCCCGCTCGGGACAAACCACTACGAGCAGTACTTC,CASPLGTNHYEQYF
-,TRBJ2-1,-,TRBV4-3,TGCGCCAGCAGCCAACAACACAACAATGAGCAGTTCTTC,CASSQQHNNEQFF
-,TRBJ2-4,many,TRBV3-1,TGTGCCAGCAGCCAAAAGGGACATTTAGCCAAAAACATTCAGTACTTC,CASSQKGHLAKNIQYF
-,TRBJ1-4,-,TRBV30,TGTGCCTGGAGGGTTGGCAGCGAAAAACTGTTTTTT,CAWRVGSEKLFF
TRBD1,TRBJ1-1,-,TRBV20-1,TGCAGTGCTAGCAGGACAGGGGGAGCCACTGAAGCTTTCTTT,CSASRTGGATEAFF
TRBD1,TRBJ2-2,few,TRBV20-1,TGCAGTGCTAGATCCGGGACAGGCCCCGGGGAGCTGTTTTTT,CSARSGTGPGELFF
TRBD1,TRBJ2-5,-,TRBV6-2/TRBV6-3,TGTGCCAGCAGTTTACCGGGACAGAAAAAAGAGACCCAGTACTTC,CASSLPGQKKETQYF
-,TRBJ1-2,few,TRBV11-2,TGTGCCAGCAGCTTAAGGACCCGGGGCTACACCTTC,CASSLRTRGYTF
-,TRBJ1-2,-,TRBV6-7,TGTGCCAGCAGTTATGGCAGCACCTATGGCTACACCTTC,CASSYGSTYGYTF
-,TRBJ2-4,-,TRBV20-1,TGCAGTGCGGTAGTAACTGGGCAAAACATTCAGTACTTC,CSAVVTGQNIQYF
-,TRBJ2-3,-,TRBV25-1,TGTGCCAGCAGTGATTATGGAGGACCCAGCACAGATACGCAGTATTTT,CASSDYGGPSTDTQYF
TRBD2,TRBJ2-3,-,TRBV5-1,TGCGCCAGCAGCCTTGTAGGGAGGGCCACAGATACGCAGTATTTT,CASSLVGRATDTQYF
-,TRBJ2-7,many,TRBV3-1,TGTGCCAGCAGTTCAAGCGATTACGAGCAGTACTTC,CASSSSDYEQYF
-,TRBJ2-3,-,TRBV11-2,TGTGCCAGCAGCTTATTTCTAAAGGGTTCCACAGATACGCAGTATTTT,CASSLFLKGSTDTQYF
-,TRBJ2-7,few,TRBV6-6,TGTGCCAGCAGTACCCGGGACCGTTCCTACGAGCAGTACTTC,CASSTRDRSYEQYF
TRBD2,TRBJ2-5,few,TRBV20-1,TGCAGTGCTGGAGCCCTAGCGGGACGGGAGACCCAGTACTTC,CSAGALAGRETQYF
-,TRBJ1-6,-,TRBV7-2,TGTGCCAGCAGCTTAGCTGGTAGGGATTCACCCCTCCACTTT,CASSLAGRDSPLHF
TRBD2,TRBJ2-2,few,TRBV25-1,TGTGCCAGCAGTGAACTAGCGGGAGGGACCGGGGAGCTGTTTTTT,CASSELAGGTGELFF
-,TRBJ2-2,few,TRBV6-1,TGTGCCAGCAGTGATCAGCAGGGGATCACCGGGGAGCTGTTTTTT,CASSDQQGITGELFF
-,TRBJ2-1,few,TRBV2,TGTGCCAGCAGTGAACTTCCGGGGGCCTACAATGAGCAGTTCTTC,CASSELPGAYNEQFF
-,TRBJ2-1,-,TRBV21-1,TGTGCCAGCAGCAAAGTCGTTGCTAGCGGGAGAAAGAGAGTTAATGAGCAGTTCTTC,CASSKVVASGRKRVNEQFF
TRBD1,TRBJ2-7,-,TRBV27,TGTGCCAGCAGTCCTCGGACAGGACATTACGAGCAGTACTTC,CASSPRTGHYEQYF